This passage covers 3 T cell receptor beta chains from one sample sequenced in a study of blood T cell repertoires in COVID-19. Profiling relied on immunoSEQ multiplex PCR, and the TCRdb table lists in-frame clones only, not all of them. The sample has hundreds of thousands of clones, about 88% seen once; the top ten hold about 0.91%. Sequenced: peripheral blood. All receptors derive from a man aged 35 to 55 with acute or convalescent COVID-19.

The chain links TRBV6-1 to TRBJ1-1; D unresolved. V was cut by 0 bases and J by 7 bases, with 9 bases left in between. Germline lookup yields CDR1 MNHNS and CDR2 SASEGT. The CDR3 is made up of 13 amino acids. The CDR3 DNA reads as TGTGCCAGCAGTGAAGCGACACCCTATGAAGCTTTCTTT. The encoded protein is CASSEATPYEAFF.

With respect to this clone: One end of the junction fails to match germline, which may point to a read error. The chain links TRBV5-1 to TRBJ2-1; tentatively, D is TRBD1 (6 bases). The CDR3 has 16 residues. Per germline, CDR1 SGHRS and CDR2 YFSETQ. The CDR3 DNA follows: TGCGCCAGCAGTTTGGGGGACACCTTGAATTACAATGAGCAGTTCTTC. Its protein product is CASSLGDTLNYNEQFF.

The chain uses TRBV6-1 and TRBJ1-5; possibly TRBD1 for D (5 bases). This CDR3 has 15 amino acids. Per the germline V gene, CDR1 is MNHNS and CDR2 is SASEGT. With 3 bases removed from V and 2 bases from J, the gap between germline ends came to 11 bases. Here the CDR3 reads CASSEGLGGNQPQHF. The CDR3 nucleotides are TGTGCCAGCAGTGAGGGACTGGGGGGCAATCAGCCCCAGCATTTT.